The 22 T cell receptor beta chains given below trace back to one sample, sequenced in a study of T cell changes during pregnancy in multiple sclerosis. Libraries were prepared by immunoSEQ multiplex PCR; TCRdb keeps only in-frame clonotypes and omits some of them. The data show 67,000 or so clones, 80% to 95% seen once. The material was CD8+ T cells from peripheral blood mononuclear cells, obtained in the third trimester of pregnancy. The receptor set was obtained from a female donor in good health, enrolled as a control in a pregnancy study.

The chain uses TRBV5-6 and TRBJ1-1, with 12 bases lining up with TRBD1. J was trimmed by 9 bases and V by 5 bases; bases with no gene match: 11. The CDR3 is 15 residues long. The germline gives CDR1 SGHDT, CDR2 YYEEEE. Here the CDR3 reads CASRATGTGGLKAFF. Here the CDR3 DNA reads TGTGCCAGCAGGGCTACCGGGACAGGGGGCCTTAAAGCTTTCTTT.

This rearrangement joins TRBV2 to TRBJ1-1; maybe TRBD1 (6 bases). The germline V gene encodes CDR1 SNHLY and CDR2 FYNNEI. The CDR3 consists of 13 residues. Trimming took 3 bases from V and 7 from J, leaving 12 bases between them. DNA for the CDR3: TGTGCCAGCAGTGACCGGACAGTTATTGAAGCTTTCTTT. The encoded protein is CASSDRTVIEAFF.

The CDR3 DNA reads as TGTGCTAGTGGGTGGGGGACAAGGGAGACCCAGTACTTC. Translating gives CASGWGTRETQYF. The V and J genes are TRBV12-5 and TRBJ2-5, with a possible D match to TRBD1 (6 bases). Germline assignment: CDR1 LGHNT and CDR2 FRNRAP. The CDR3 loop spans 13 amino acids. Trimming removed 6 bases from V and 5 bases from J, with 13 bases in between.

The rearrangement joins TRBV7-3 to TRBJ2-7, with 8 bases fitting TRBD2. The junction had 3 bases not matched to a gene; V was cut back by 5 bases and J by 3 bases. The CDR3 runs 13 residues. CDR1 SGHTA and CDR2 FQGTGA come from the germline V gene. The CDR3 DNA follows: TGTGCCAGCAGCCCGGGAGGGGGCTACGAGCAGTACTTC. This gives the protein CASSPGGGYEQYF.

This sequence joins TRBV4-1 and TRBJ2-7; 8 nucleotides agree with TRBD2. CDR1 is MGHRA, CDR2 YSYEKL, per germline. This CDR3 region has 13 residues. V dropped 5 bases and J dropped 2; count of bases not matched to a gene: 2. The CDR3 sequence is CASSSGLAYEQYF. CDR3 DNA sequence: TGCGCCAGCAGCTCGGGACTAGCCTACGAGCAGTACTTC.

This clone is a singleton in its sample. This chain connects TRBV5-6 to TRBJ2-2, with 9 bases fitting TRBD1. This CDR3 comprises 15 residues. V dropped 4 bases and J dropped 1; count of bases not matched to a gene: 2. From germline, CDR1 is SGHDT and CDR2 YYEEEE. The CDR3 DNA is TGTGCCAGCAGCCTGGGACAGGGGAACACCGGGGAGCTGTTTTTT. The encoded protein is CASSLGQGNTGELFF.

V gene TRBV19 combines with J gene TRBJ1-2, with D possibly matching TRBD1 (6 bases). V lost 5 bases, J lost 7 bases, and 14 bases lay in between. The V gene's germline CDR1 is LNHDA and CDR2 SQIVND (reference sequence). CDR3 length equals 13 residues. The CDR3 is CASSLQGIGGYTF. CDR3 DNA sequence: TGTGCCAGTAGTTTACAGGGTATAGGTGGCTACACCTTC.

CDR3 in DNA: TGTGCCACCAGCAGCCGGGACAGTGGAAACACCATATATTTT. As protein: CATSSRDSGNTIYF. The chain employs TRBV15 and TRBJ1-3, with 7 bases lining up with TRBD1. With 3 bases clipped from V and 3 bases from J, the junction kept 2 bases outside the gene matches. The CDR3 has 14 amino acids. CDR1 is LNHNV, CDR2 YYDKDF, per germline (reference sequence).

V and J are TRBV6-5 and TRBJ1-4; D gene unclear. The CDR3 runs 16 residues. V dropped 4 bases and J dropped 5 bases, with 17 bases sitting between them. Germline V gene data show CDR1 as MNHEY and CDR2 as SVGAGI. Here the CDR3 DNA reads TGTGCCAGCAGTTTTACTCTGGGCGGAGGAAATGAAAAACTGTTTTTT. Translation gives CASSFTLGGGNEKLFF.

V usage is TRBV14 and J usage is TRBJ1-4, with 11 bases that match TRBD1. The CDR3 sequence is 17 residues long. Per the germline V gene, CDR1 is SGHDN and CDR2 is FVKESK. The trim removed 3 bases at V and 6 bases at J, leaving 9 bases unmatched. CDR3 in amino acids: CASSHTPDRGRHEKLFF. The CDR3 coding sequence is TGTGCCAGCAGCCACACCCCGGACAGGGGGCGCCATGAAAAACTGTTTTTT.

This sequence joins TRBV16 and TRBJ1-2; D is perhaps TRBD1 (5 bases). CDR3 length: 15 residues. Germline V gene lookup returns CDR1 KGHSY and CDR2 FQNENV. V shed 1 base and J shed 2 bases, with 11 bases lying between them. The CDR3 coding sequence is TGTGCCAGCAGCCAATACCTGACAGAGAACTATGGCTACACCTTC. Its protein is CASSQYLTENYGYTF. The complete variable domain, with remaining parts taken from reference TRBV16 and TRBJ1-2, reads GEEVAQTPKHLVRGEGQKAKLYCAPIKGHSYVFWYQQVLKNEFKFLISFQNENVFDETGMPKERFSAKCLPNSPCSLEIQATKLEDSAVYFCASSQYLTENYGYTFGSGTRLTVV.

The rearrangement joins TRBV6-1 to TRBJ2-1, with 7 bases that match TRBD1. The V gene end was trimmed by 1 base and the J gene end by 1 base; junction bases not matched to a gene: 4. The V gene's germline CDR1 is MNHNS and CDR2 SASEGT. CDR3 length: 16 amino acids. CDR3 DNA sequence: TGTGCCAGCAGTGAAGATGGGACAGAATCCTACAATGAGCAGTTCTTC. It encodes CASSEDGTESYNEQFF.

The V call is TRBV11-2, the J call TRBJ2-7; 7 nucleotides agree with TRBD2. The CDR3 has 15 amino acids. Germline CDR1 is SGHAT and CDR2 is FQNNGV. With 3 bases clipped from V and 3 bases from J, the junction kept 8 bases outside the gene matches. CDR3 loop: CASSLGRGDFYEQYF. The CDR3 DNA reads as TGTGCCAGCAGCTTGGGACGGGGGGATTTCTACGAGCAGTACTTC.

The V call is TRBV27, the J call TRBJ1-1, with D uncertain. This CDR3 spans 12 amino acids. Trimming removed 4 bases from V and 7 bases from J, with 10 bases in between. In germline, CDR1 is MNHEY, CDR2 SMNVEV (reference sequence). CDR3 residues: CASSSGVSEAFF. The CDR3 DNA follows: TGTGCCAGCAGTTCCGGGGTTAGTGAAGCTTTCTTT.

This chain links TRBV4-1 with TRBJ1-5; 8 nucleotides match TRBD1. In germline, CDR1 is MGHRA, CDR2 YSYEKL. This CDR3 is built from 17 residues. Germline trimming cut 4 bases from V and 1 base from J; bases unmatched to any gene: 9. Here the CDR3 reads CASSRIQGETSNQPQHF. The CDR3 nucleotides are TGCGCCAGCAGCCGAATACAGGGGGAAACGAGCAATCAGCCCCAGCATTTT.

The chain couples TRBV30 to TRBJ1-4, with TRBD1 identical over 7 bases. The length of the CDR3 is 15 residues. The V gene end was trimmed by 4 bases and the J gene end by 8 bases; junction bases not matched to a gene: 13. Germline V gene sequence: CDR1 GTSNPN, CDR2 SVGIG (reference sequence). The CDR3 DNA is TGTGCCTGGACTCCAGGGGGGATCTTTATAGAAAAACTGTTTTTT. Its protein product is CAWTPGGIFIEKLFF.

V and J are TRBV6-5 and TRBJ1-1, with a weak D call TRBD1 (5 bases). This CDR3 is 12 amino acids long. CDR1 and CDR2 (germline): MNHEY, SVGAGI. The CDR3: CASAGGNTEAFF. CDR3 DNA: TGTGCGTCAGCGGGGGGGAACACTGAAGCTTTCTTT.

The V gene is TRBV19, the J gene TRBJ2-3; 8 bases match TRBD2. The V gene end was trimmed by 5 bases and the J gene end by 3 bases; junction bases not matched to a gene: 16. The germline V gene has CDR1 LNHDA and CDR2 SQIVND (reference sequence). This CDR3 spans 18 amino acids. The CDR3 is CASSLSLGSGASTDTQYF. CDR3 bases: TGTGCCAGTAGTTTATCGTTGGGTAGCGGGGCTTCTACAGATACGCAGTATTTT.

This chain uses TRBV10-3 with TRBJ2-3; 8 nucleotides match TRBD2. Trimming removed 4 bases from V and 4 bases from J; junction bases left unmatched: 7. Germline V gene lookup returns CDR1 ENHRY and CDR2 SYGVKD. This CDR3 region has 15 residues. CDR3 residues: CAISGAGGVSDTQYF. The CDR3 DNA sequence: TGTGCCATCAGTGGCGCGGGGGGCGTCTCAGATACGCAGTATTTT.

V usage is TRBV19 and J usage is TRBJ1-2, with unresolved D. This CDR3 spans 15 amino acids. Germline V gene data show CDR1 as LNHDA and CDR2 as SQIVND (reference sequence). Trimming pared 0 bases from V and 5 bases from J, leaving 13 bases between. CDR3: CASSIDLTPLYGYTF. The CDR3 nucleotides read TGTGCCAGTAGTATAGATTTAACCCCACTATATGGCTACACCTTC.

V and J are TRBV18 and TRBJ1-2, with 11 bases identical to TRBD1. This CDR3 region has 18 residues. Unmatched junction bases numbered 11, after V lost 0 bases and J lost 5 bases. Germline CDR1 and CDR2: KGHSH and LQKENI. CDR3 sequence reads: CASSPPGFGQGASYGYTF. In DNA, the CDR3 is TGTGCCAGCTCACCACCGGGGTTTGGACAGGGGGCTTCTTATGGCTACACCTTC.

J is TRBJ1-3 and V is TRBV2; TRBD1 agrees at 9 bases. Trimming at V came to 6 bases and at J to 1 base, leaving 7 bases not matched to a gene. Looked up from germline, CDR1 is SNHLY and CDR2 is FYNNEI. The CDR3 totals 16 residues. The CDR3 loop is CASSAGQGLSGNTIYF. In nucleotides, the CDR3 is TGTGCCAGCAGCGCCGGACAGGGGCTATCTGGAAACACCATATATTTT.